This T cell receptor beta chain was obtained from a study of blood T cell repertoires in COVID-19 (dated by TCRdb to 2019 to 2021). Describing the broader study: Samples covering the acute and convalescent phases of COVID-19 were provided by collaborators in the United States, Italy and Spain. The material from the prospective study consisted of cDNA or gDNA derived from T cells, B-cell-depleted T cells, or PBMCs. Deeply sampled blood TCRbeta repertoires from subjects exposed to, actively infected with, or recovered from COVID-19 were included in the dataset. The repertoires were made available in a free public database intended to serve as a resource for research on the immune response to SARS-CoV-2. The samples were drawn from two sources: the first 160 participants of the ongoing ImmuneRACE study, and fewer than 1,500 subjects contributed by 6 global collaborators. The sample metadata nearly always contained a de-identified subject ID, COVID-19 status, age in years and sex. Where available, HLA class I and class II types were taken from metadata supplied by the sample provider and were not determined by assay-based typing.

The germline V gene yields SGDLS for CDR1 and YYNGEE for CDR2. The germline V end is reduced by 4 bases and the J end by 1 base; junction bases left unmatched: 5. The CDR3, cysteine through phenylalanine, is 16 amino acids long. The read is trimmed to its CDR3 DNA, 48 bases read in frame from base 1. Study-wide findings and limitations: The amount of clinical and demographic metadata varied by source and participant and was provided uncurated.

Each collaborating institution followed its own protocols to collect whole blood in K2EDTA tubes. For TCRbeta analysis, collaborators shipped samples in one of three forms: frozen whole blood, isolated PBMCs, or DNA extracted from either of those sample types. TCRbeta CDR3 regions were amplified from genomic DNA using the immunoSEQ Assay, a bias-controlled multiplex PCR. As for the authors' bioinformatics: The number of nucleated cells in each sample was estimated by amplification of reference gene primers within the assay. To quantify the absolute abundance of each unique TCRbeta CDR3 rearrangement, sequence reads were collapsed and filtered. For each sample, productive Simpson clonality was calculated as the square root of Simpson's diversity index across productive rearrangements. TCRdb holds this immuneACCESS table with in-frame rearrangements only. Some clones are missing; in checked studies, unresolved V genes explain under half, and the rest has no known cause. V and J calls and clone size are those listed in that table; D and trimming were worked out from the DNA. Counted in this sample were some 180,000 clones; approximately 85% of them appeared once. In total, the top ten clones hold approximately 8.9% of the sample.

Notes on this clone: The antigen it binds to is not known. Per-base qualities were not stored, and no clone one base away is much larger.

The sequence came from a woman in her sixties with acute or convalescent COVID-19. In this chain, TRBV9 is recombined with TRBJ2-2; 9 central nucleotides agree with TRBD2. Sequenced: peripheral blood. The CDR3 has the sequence CASSLIAGVNTGELFF. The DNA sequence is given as TGTGCCAGCAGCCTAATAGCGGGAGTGAACACCGGGGAGCTGTTTTTT.